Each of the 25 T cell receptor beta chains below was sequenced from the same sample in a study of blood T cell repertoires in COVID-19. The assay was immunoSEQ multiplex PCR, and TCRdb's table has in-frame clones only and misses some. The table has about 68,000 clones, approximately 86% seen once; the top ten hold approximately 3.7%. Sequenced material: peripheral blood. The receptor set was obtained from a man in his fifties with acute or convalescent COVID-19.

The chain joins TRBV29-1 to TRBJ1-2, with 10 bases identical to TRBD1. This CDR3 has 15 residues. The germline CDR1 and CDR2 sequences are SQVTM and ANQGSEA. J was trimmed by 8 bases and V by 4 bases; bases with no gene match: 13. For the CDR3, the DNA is TGCAGCGTTGGAGGAGCGGATCGACAGGGGGCCGGCTACACCTTC. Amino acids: CSVGGADRQGAGYTF. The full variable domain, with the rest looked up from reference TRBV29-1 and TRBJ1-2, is SAVISQKPSRDICQRGTSLTIQCQVDSQVTMMFWYRQQPGQSLTLIATANQGSEATYESGFVIDKFPISRPNLTFSTLTVSNMSPEDSSIYLCSVGGADRQGAGYTFGSGTRLTVV.

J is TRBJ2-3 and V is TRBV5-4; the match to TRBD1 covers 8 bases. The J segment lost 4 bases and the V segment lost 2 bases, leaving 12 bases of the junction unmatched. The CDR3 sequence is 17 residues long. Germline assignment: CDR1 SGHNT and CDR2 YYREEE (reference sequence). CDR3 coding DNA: TGTGCCAGCAGCTTCTCCCCAGGGGGCAGTTCGGCAGATACGCAGTATTTT. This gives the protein CASSFSPGGSSADTQYF.

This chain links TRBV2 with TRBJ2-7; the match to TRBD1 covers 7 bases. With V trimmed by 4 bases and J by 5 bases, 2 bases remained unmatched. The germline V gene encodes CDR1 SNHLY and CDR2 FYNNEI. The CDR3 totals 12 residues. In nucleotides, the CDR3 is TGTGCCAGCAGTGTACAGGGGAACGAGCAGTACTTC. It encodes CASSVQGNEQYF.

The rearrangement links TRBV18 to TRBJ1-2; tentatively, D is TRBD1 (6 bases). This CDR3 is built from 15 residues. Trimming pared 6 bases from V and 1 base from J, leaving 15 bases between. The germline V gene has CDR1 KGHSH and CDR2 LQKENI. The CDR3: CASSPGTWVNYGYTF. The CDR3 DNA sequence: TGTGCCAGCTCCCCAGGGACATGGGTTAACTATGGCTACACCTTC.

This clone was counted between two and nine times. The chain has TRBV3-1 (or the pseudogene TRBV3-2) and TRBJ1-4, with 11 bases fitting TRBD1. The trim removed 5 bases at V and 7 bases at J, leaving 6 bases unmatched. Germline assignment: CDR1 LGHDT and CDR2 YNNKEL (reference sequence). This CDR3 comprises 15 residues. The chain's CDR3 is CASSSRTGGVEKLFF. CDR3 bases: TGTGCCAGCAGCTCCCGGACAGGGGGCGTTGAAAAACTGTTTTTT.

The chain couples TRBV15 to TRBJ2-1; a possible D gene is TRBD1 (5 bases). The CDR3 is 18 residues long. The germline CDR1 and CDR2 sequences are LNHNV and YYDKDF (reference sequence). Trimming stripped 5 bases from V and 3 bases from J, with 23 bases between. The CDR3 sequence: CATSDQVSRKGFYNEQFF. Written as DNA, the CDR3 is TGTGCCACCAGCGACCAGGTGAGCCGGAAGGGGTTCTACAATGAGCAGTTCTTC.

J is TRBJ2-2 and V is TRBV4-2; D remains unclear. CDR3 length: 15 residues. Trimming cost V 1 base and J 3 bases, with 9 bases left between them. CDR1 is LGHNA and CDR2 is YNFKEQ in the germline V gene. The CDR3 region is CASSQGHPDTGELFF. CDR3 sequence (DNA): TGTGCCAGCAGCCAAGGCCACCCGGACACCGGGGAGCTGTTTTTT.

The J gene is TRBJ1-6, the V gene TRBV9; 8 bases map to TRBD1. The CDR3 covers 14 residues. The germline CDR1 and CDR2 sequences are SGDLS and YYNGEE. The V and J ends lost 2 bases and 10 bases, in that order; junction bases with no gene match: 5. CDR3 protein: CASSVDRGNSPLHF. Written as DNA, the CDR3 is TGTGCCAGCAGCGTCGACAGGGGCAACTCACCCCTCCACTTT.

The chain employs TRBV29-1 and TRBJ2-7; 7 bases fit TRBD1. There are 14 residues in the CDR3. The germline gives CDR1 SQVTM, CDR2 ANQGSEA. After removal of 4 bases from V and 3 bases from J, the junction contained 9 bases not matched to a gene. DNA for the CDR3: TGCAGCGTTGTTGACAGGGTCCTCCTCTACGAGCAGTACTTC. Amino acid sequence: CSVVDRVLLYEQYF.

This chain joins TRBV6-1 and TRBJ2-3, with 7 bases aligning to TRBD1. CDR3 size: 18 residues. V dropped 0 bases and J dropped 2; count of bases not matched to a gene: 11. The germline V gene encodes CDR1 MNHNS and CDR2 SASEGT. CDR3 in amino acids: CASSEADNGQAYTDTQYF. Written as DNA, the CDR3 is TGTGCCAGCAGTGAAGCAGATAATGGACAGGCCTACACAGATACGCAGTATTTT.

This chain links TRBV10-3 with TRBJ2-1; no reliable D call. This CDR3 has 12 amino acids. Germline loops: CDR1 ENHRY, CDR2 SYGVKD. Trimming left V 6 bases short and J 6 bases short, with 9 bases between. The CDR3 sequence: CAISPNTNEQFF. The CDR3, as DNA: TGTGCCATCAGCCCCAACACCAATGAGCAGTTCTTC.

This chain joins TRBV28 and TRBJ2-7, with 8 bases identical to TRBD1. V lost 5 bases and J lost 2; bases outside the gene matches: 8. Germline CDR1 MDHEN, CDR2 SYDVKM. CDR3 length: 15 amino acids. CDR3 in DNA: TGTGCCAGCAGTAGGATGGGACAGGAAACCTACGAGCAGTACTTC. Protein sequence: CASSRMGQETYEQYF.

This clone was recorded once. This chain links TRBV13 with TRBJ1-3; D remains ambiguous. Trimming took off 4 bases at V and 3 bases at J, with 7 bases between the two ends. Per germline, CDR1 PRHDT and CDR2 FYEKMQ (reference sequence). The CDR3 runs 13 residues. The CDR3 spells CASSSRGGNTIYF. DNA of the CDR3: TGTGCCAGCAGCTCTAGAGGTGGAAACACCATATATTTT.

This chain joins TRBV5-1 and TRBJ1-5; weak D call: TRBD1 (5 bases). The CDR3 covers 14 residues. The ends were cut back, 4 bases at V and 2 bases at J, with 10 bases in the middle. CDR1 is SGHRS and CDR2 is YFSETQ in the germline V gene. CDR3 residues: CASSRAGGNQPQHF. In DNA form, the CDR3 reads TGCGCCAGCAGCAGGGCGGGGGGCAATCAGCCCCAGCATTTT.

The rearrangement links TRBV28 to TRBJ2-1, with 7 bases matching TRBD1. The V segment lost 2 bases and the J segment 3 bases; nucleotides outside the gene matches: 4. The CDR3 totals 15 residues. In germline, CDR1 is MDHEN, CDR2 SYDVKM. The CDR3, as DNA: TGTGCCAGCAGTTTACTGTCAGGGGGCTACAATGAGCAGTTCTTC. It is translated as CASSLLSGGYNEQFF.

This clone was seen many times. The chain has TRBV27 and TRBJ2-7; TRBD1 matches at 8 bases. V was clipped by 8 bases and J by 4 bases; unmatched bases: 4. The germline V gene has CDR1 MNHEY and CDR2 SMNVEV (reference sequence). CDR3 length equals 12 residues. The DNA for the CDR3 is TGTGCCAGCGGGACAGGCGTATACGAGCAGTACTTC. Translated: CASGTGVYEQYF.

The CDR3 region has the DNA TGTGCCATCAGTGAGCGTACTAGCGGGAGTGGGGGAGAGACCCAGTACTTC. Its protein is CAISERTSGSGGETQYF. V gene TRBV10-3 combines with J gene TRBJ2-5, with 11 bases identical to TRBD2. This CDR3 comprises 17 residues. V shed 2 bases, J shed 4 bases, and the junction held 9 bases outside the gene matches. Germline CDR1 ENHRY, CDR2 SYGVKD.

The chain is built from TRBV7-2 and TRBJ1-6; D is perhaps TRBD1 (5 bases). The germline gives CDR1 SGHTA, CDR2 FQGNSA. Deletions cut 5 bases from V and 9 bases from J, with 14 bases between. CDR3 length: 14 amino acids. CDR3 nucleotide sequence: TGTGCCAGCAGCCCCTCGCAGGGCATTTCACCCCTCCACTTT. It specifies CASSPSQGISPLHF.

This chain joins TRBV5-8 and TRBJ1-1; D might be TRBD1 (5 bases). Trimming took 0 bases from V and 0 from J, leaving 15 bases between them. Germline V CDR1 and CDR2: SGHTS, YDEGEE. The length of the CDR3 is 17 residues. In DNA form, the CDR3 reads TGTGCCAGCAGCTTGGCCAGGGCCCTTGGTTTGAACACTGAAGCTTTCTTT. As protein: CASSLARALGLNTEAFF.

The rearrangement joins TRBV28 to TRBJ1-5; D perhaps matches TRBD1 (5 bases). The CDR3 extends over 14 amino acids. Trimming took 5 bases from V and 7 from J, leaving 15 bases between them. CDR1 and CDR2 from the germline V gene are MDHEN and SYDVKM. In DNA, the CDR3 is TGTGCCAGCAGTCCAAGGAGGGGTAGGCAGCCCCAGCATTTT. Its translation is CASSPRRGRQPQHF.

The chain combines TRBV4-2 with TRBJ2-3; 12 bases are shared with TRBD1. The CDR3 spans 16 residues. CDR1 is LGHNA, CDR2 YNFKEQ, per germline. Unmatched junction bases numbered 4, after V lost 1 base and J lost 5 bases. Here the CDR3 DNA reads TGTGCCAGCAGCCAAGGGGACAGGGGGCGCAGAGATACGCAGTATTTT. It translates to CASSQGDRGRRDTQYF.

The CDR3 reads CARRGQGADGYTF. CDR3 nucleotides: TGTGCCCGACGAGGGCAGGGGGCCGATGGCTACACCTTC. The rearrangement joins TRBV30 to TRBJ1-2; 8 nucleotides align to TRBD1. Germline V lookup: CDR1 GTSNPN, CDR2 SVGIG (reference sequence). V trimming: 8 bases; J trimming: 6 bases; junction bases outside the gene matches: 11. The CDR3 length is 13 residues.

The CDR3 DNA reads TGTGCCAGCAGTGAAGATTTGTGGCTAGCGGGTGCCGAGCAGTTCTTC. Its protein product is CASSEDLWLAGAEQFF. V and J are TRBV6-1 and TRBJ2-1, with 8 bases matching TRBD2. This CDR3 contains 16 residues. The junction had 12 bases not matched to a gene; V was cut back by 1 base and J by 10 bases. The germline V gene has CDR1 MNHNS and CDR2 SASEGT.

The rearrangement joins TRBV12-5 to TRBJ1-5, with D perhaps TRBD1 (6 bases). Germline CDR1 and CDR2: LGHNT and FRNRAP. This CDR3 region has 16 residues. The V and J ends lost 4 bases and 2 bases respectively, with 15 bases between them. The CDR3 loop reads CASGWSGESGNQPQHF. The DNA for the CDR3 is TGTGCTAGTGGTTGGTCAGGGGAGTCGGGCAATCAGCCCCAGCATTTT.

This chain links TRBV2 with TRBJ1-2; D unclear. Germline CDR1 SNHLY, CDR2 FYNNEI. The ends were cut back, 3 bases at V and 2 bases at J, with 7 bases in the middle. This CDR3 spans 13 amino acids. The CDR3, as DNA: TGTGCCAGCAGTGAGGAGGGAAACTATGGCTACACCTTC. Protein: CASSEEGNYGYTF.